This T cell receptor (beta chain) originates from a study of T-cell memory formation after mild COVID-19. The CDR3 has 17 residues. V was pared by 0 bases and J by 0 bases, with 14 bases between. The germline V gene encodes CDR1 MNHEY and CDR2 SVGAGI. TCRdb re-analysed the 5' RACE reads in MiXCR, keeping a single row per CDR3 protein. The sample has about 560,000 distinct CDR3 sequences, about 20% seen once. In this sample, this clonotype turned up a few times. The material sequenced was PBMCs or a T cell subset sorted from them (not recorded which). This sequence was found in an adult woman who had mild COVID-19 (a few samples of this study predate the infection). Cell type and time point are not known. The rearrangement joins TRBV6-5 to TRBJ1-1; D remains ambiguous. The DNA for the CDR3 is TGTGCCAGCAGTTACTCATATCTCATAGGCATGAACACTGAAGCTTTCTTT. This sequence encodes CASSYSYLIGMNTEAFF.